Included here is one TCR beta chain sequence, with context. The antigen remains unidentified. This entry comes from a study of PD-1 blockade in classical Hodgkin lymphoma. Overall study results and limits: Significantly greater TCR diversity emerged by C4D1 in CD4+ cells but not CD8+ cells.

The assay was immunoSEQ multiplex PCR, and TCRdb's table has in-frame clones only and misses some. Among tens of thousands of clones listed, around 90% were seen once. The trim removed 1 base at V and 4 bases at J, leaving 25 bases unmatched. CDR1 MGHRA and CDR2 YSYEKL come from the germline V gene. This CDR3 comprises 22 residues. Time point of the sample: cycle 4 day 1 (C4D1), after six to seven weeks of nivolumab. Every single patient, without exception, relapsed after autologous stem cell transplantation, and brentuximab vedotin exposure varied. The input for sequencing was peripheral blood mononuclear cells (PBMCs), taken before the fourth cycle of nivolumab. This chain joins TRBV4-1 and TRBJ2-7; 10 bases line up with TRBD2. This receptor was identified in a human donor with classical Hodgkin lymphoma. The CDR3 DNA follows: TGCGCCAGCAGCCAAGTCGTGTCCCCGGGACTATGGACTAGCGGAAGCTCGTACGAGCAGTACTTC. Amino acids: CASSQVVSPGLWTSGSSYEQYF.